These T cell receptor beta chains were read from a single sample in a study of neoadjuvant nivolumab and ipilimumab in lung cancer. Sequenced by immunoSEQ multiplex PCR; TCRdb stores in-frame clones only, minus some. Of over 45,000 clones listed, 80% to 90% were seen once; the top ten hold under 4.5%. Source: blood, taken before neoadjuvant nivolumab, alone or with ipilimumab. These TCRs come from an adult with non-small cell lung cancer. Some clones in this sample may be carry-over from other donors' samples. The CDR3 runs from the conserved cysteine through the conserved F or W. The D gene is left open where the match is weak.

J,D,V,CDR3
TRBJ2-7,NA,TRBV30,CAWTEGSYEQYF
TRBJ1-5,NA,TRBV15,CATSRVGRPLNQPQHF
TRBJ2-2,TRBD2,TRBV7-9,CASRGLAGGLAGELFF
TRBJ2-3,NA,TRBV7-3,CASSLSAGDTQYF
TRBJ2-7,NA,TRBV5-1,CASSLGGSGFSYEQYF
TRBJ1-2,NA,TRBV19,CASSGSTNYGYTF
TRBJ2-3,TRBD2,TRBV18,CASSPAGGNTDTQYF
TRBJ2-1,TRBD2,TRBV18,CASSPPLADRSYNEQFF
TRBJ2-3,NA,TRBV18,CASFTSTDTQYF
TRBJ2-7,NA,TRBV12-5,CASALTYEQYF
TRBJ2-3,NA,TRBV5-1,CASSLGDLATADTQYF
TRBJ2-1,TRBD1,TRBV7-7,CASSPRQGNEQFF
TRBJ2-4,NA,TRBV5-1,CASSLGLGSENKNIQYF
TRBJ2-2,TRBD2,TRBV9,CASSVGGRVGTGELFF
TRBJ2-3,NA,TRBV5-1,CASRTGVGDTQYF
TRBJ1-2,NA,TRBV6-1,CASSEDGREGYTF
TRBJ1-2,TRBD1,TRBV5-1,CASSLNDRGEGYTF
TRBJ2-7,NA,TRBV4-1,CASSLVRDASYEQYF
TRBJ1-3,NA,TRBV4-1,CASSHEQGGAGNTIYF
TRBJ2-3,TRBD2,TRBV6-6,CATSIAGGPSDTQYF
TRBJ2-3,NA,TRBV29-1,CSVGAGQTDTQYF
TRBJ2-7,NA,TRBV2,CASKGGYPSEQYF
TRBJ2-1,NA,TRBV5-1,CASGGTPPNNEQFF
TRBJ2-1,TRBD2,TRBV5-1,CASSFSGSGSSYNEQFF
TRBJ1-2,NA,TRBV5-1,CASSLEGHNYGYTF
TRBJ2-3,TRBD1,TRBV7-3,CASSSGRDRVTDTQYF